The 26 T cell receptor beta chains in this list originate from one sample, sequenced in a study of molecular identifiers for immune sequencing clone quantification (dated by TCRdb to 2017 to 2018). Receptor libraries were prepared by PCR. The run used an Illumina HiSeq 4000. TCRdb reprocessing: public reads trimmed at Q25 with fastp, clones called with MiXCR, in-frame beta chains kept. Rows are unified per CDR3 protein, each entry keeping the most common DNA and genes. The sample table holds about 640,000 distinct CDR3 sequences, of which just under 20% were seen once. Jointly, the top ten make up around 0.86% of the sample. Material: naive CD8+ T cells from blood, with Jurkat cell RNA spiked in. The cell subset or site label corresponds to: FACS-sorted CD8+CD4-CCR7+CD45RA+ naive T cells. The receptors shown here come from a human donor in good health. Some libraries in this study had Jurkat cell RNA spiked in.

This chain joins TRBV6-5 and TRBJ2-7; TRBD2 agrees at 8 bases. V was pared by 4 bases and J by 5 bases, with 10 bases of the junction left unmatched. Germline V lookup: CDR1 MNHEY, CDR2 SVGAGI. The CDR3 runs 15 residues. CDR3 nucleotides: TGTGCCAGCAGTTGCCGTTGGACTAGCATAAACGAGCAGTACTTC. Translating gives CASSCRWTSINEQYF.

This clonotype was recorded at least ten times. This rearrangement joins TRBV28 to TRBJ1-6; no clear D. This CDR3 is 13 amino acids long. V was pared by 3 bases and J by 3 bases, with 3 bases between. Germline CDR1 and CDR2: MDHEN and SYDVKM. CDR3 nucleotides: TGTGCCAGCAGTTTGGACTATAATTCACCCCTCCACTTT. Its translation is CASSLDYNSPLHF.

This clonotype was counted ten times or more. The chain carries TRBV14 and TRBJ2-3; 8 bases are a match to TRBD2. V trimming: 1 base; J trimming: 6 bases; junction bases outside the gene matches: 9. The CDR3 sequence is 16 residues long. CDR1 SGHDN and CDR2 FVKESK come from the germline V gene. The CDR3 protein is CASSQVLRGGLDTQYF. For the CDR3, the DNA is TGTGCCAGCAGCCAAGTTCTCCGGGGGGGCCTGGATACGCAGTATTTT.

This clonotype showed up just a few times. The V gene is TRBV7-6, the J gene TRBJ1-3; no clear D gene. The germline CDR1 and CDR2 sequences are SGHVS and FNYEAQ. CDR3 length: 15 amino acids. V was pared by 5 bases and J by 0 bases, with 11 bases between. Here the CDR3 DNA reads TGTGCCAGCAGCCGGACTGAGAGCTCTGGAAACACCATATATTTT. Residues: CASSRTESSGNTIYF.

In regard to this clonotype: This clone may be a read error of a much larger clone one base away. The chain is built from TRBV19 and TRBJ2-1, with 9 bases that match TRBD2. CDR1 and CDR2 from the germline V gene are LNHDA and SQIVND (reference sequence). J lost 8 bases, V lost 4 bases, and 12 bases had no gene match. This CDR3 has 16 amino acids. CDR3 sequence (DNA): TGTGCCAGTAGTACCCTAGCGGGACAACCACTGGATGAGCAGTTCTTC. Translating it yields CASSTLAGQPLDEQFF.

This clonotype was seen ten or more times. CDR3 region: CASSQGGSGLEQFF. The CDR3 region has the DNA TGCGCCAGCAGCCAAGGAGGGTCCGGGCTAGAGCAGTTCTTC. The rearrangement joins TRBV4-1 to TRBJ2-1; possible D gene TRBD2, 5 bases. The CDR3 spans 14 residues. Germline CDR1 reads MGHRA; CDR2 reads YSYEKL. V was cut by 1 base and J by 10 bases, with 14 bases left in between.

This clonotype occurred many times. The gene calls are TRBV12-3 or TRBV12-4 and TRBJ1-1; 8 bases are a match to TRBD1. The V gene end was trimmed by 3 bases and the J gene end by 4 bases; junction bases not matched to a gene: 4. The CDR3 loop spans 14 amino acids. CDR3 sequence (DNA): TGTGCCAGCAGTTTTTCAGGGGGCTTCACTGAAGCTTTCTTT. Translating gives CASSFSGGFTEAFF.

This clonotype appeared many times. CDR3 protein: CASSVAGAGGTQYF. The DNA for the CDR3 is TGTGCCAGCAGCGTAGCAGGAGCCGGAGGGACCCAGTACTTC. The J gene is TRBJ2-5, the V gene TRBV9; a possible D gene is TRBD2 (5 bases). V lost 0 bases and J lost 7, with 13 bases in between. The germline gives CDR1 SGDLS, CDR2 YYNGEE. The CDR3 runs 14 residues.

A remark on this clonotype: This may stem from a read error, because a much larger clone lies one nucleotide away. V is TRBV5-1 and J is TRBJ2-2; 7 bases line up with TRBD1. This CDR3 comprises 15 residues. Per germline, CDR1 SGHRS and CDR2 YFSETQ. CDR3 amino acids: CASSWQGEYTGVLFF. As DNA, the CDR3 is TGCGCCAGCAGCTGGCAGGGGGAGTACACCGGGGTGCTGTTTTTT. Full variable domain (rest looked up from reference TRBV5-1 and TRBJ2-2): KAGVTQTPRYLIKTRGQQVTLSCSPISGHRSVSWYQQTPGQGLQFLFEYFSETQRNKGNFPGRFSGRQFSNSRSEMNVSTLELGDSALYLCASSWQGEYTGVLFFGEGSRLTVL.

This clonotype was counted between two and nine times. The chain has TRBV19 and TRBJ2-2; D call uncertain. The germline CDR1 and CDR2 sequences are LNHDA and SQIVND (reference sequence). CDR3 length: 12 residues. V shed 1 base and J shed 6 bases, with 3 bases lying between them. CDR3 in amino acids: CASSIVAGELFF. In DNA, the CDR3 is TGTGCCAGTAGTATAGTCGCCGGGGAGCTGTTTTTT. The whole variable domain, remainder taken from reference TRBV19 and TRBJ2-2, is DGGITQSPKYLFRKEGQNVTLSCEQNLNHDAMYWYRQDPGQGLRLIYYSQIVNDFQKGDIAEGYSVSREKKESFPLTVTSAQKNPTAFYLCASSIVAGELFFGEGSRLTVL.

About this clonotype: A much larger clone is a single base away; this may be a read error. V is TRBV4-3 and J is TRBJ1-2; the D gene is possibly TRBD1 (6 bases). The germline V gene encodes CDR1 LGHNA and CDR2 YSLEER. The CDR3 spans 15 residues. The CDR3: CASSQDWQGYYGCTF. CDR3 nucleotides: TGCGCCAGCAGCCAAGATTGGCAGGGGTACTATGGCTGCACCTTC.

The sample holds many counts of this clonotype. J is TRBJ2-2 and V is TRBV4-1; 11 bases align to TRBD2. V gave up 6 bases and J gave up 2 bases; unmatched junction bases: 5. The CDR3 runs to 16 residues. Looked up from germline, CDR1 is MGHRA and CDR2 is YSYEKL. The CDR3 spells CASSIAGGPNTGELFF. The CDR3 region has the DNA TGCGCCAGCAGTATAGCGGGGGGGCCTAACACCGGGGAGCTGTTTTTT.

This clonotype was seen repeatedly, ten times or more. This chain links TRBV7-3 with TRBJ1-3; D is ambiguous. Germline CDR1 SGHTA, CDR2 FQGTGA. The CDR3 spans 15 residues. Trimming pared 5 bases from V and 2 bases from J, leaving 13 bases between. DNA for the CDR3: TGTGCCAGCAGCCCCCTGGGAGGGCCTGGAAACACCATATATTTT. Translated: CASSPLGGPGNTIYF.

The chain has TRBV15 and TRBJ1-1; D uncertain. This CDR3 has 14 residues. Per germline, CDR1 LNHNV and CDR2 YYDKDF (reference sequence). V was trimmed by 5 bases and J by 4 bases, leaving 14 bases between them. The CDR3 coding sequence is TGTGCCACCAGCGAGAGGGTGTTGGGCACTGAAGCTTTCTTT. It specifies CATSERVLGTEAFF.

This clonotype showed up many times. V is TRBV4-1 and J is TRBJ2-2; the match to TRBD1 covers 8 bases. Germline CDR1 is MGHRA and CDR2 is YSYEKL. The ends lost 2 bases at V and 6 bases at J; junction bases unmatched: 5. This CDR3 spans 15 amino acids. CDR3 in amino acids: CASSQTGGGAGELFF. The CDR3 coding sequence is TGCGCCAGCAGCCAAACAGGGGGAGGTGCCGGGGAGCTGTTTTTT.

The sample holds many counts of this clonotype. The chain is built from TRBV12-3 or TRBV12-4 and TRBJ1-1; a weak D match, TRBD1 (5 bases). V was cut by 2 bases and J by 6 bases, with 10 bases left in between. This CDR3 has 13 residues. CDR3 in amino acids: CASSLFVQAEAFF. The CDR3 nucleotides read TGTGCCAGCAGTTTATTTGTACAGGCTGAAGCTTTCTTT.

As for this clonotype: Possible read error: a much larger clone is one base away. The CDR3, as DNA: TGTGCCGGCAGTGACACAGGGAAGGTTCGGGACGAGCAGTACTTC. It encodes CAGSDTGKVRDEQYF. The rearrangement joins TRBV6-1 to TRBJ2-7, with D perhaps TRBD1 (6 bases). The CDR3 sequence is 15 residues long. Germline V gene data show CDR1 as MNHNS and CDR2 as SASEGT.

This clonotype has a count of ten or more. The V call is TRBV13, the J call TRBJ2-3; TRBD1 aligns across 7 bases. J lost 4 bases, V lost 5 bases, and 6 bases had no gene match. This CDR3 has 14 residues. Germline V gene sequence: CDR1 PRHDT, CDR2 FYEKMQ (reference sequence). The CDR3 is CASSPRQGPDTQYF. In DNA, the CDR3 is TGTGCCAGCAGCCCTCGACAGGGACCAGATACGCAGTATTTT.

In regard to this clonotype: The CDR3 end shows no conserved phenylalanine or tryptophan, and so a read error is likely. This chain joins TRBV9 and TRBJ2-3; D tentatively reads TRBD1 or TRBD2 (5 bases each). There are 17 residues in the CDR3. Germline V gene sequence: CDR1 SGDLS, CDR2 YYNGEE. Trimming cost V 2 bases and J 2 bases, with 18 bases left between them. CDR3 region: CASSVAGTRVSTDTQYY. DNA of the CDR3: TGTGCCAGCAGCGTTGCAGGGACCAGAGTGTCCACAGATACGCAGTATTAT.

This clonotype showed up just a few times. This chain joins TRBV7-9 and TRBJ2-3, with 11 nucleotides matching TRBD2. Germline V gene sequence: CDR1 SEHNR, CDR2 FQNEAQ (reference sequence). V lost 4 bases, J lost 0 bases, and 9 bases stayed unmatched. The CDR3 has 18 residues. CDR3 in amino acids: CASSSHLGLAESTDTQYF. The CDR3 coding sequence is TGTGCCAGCAGCTCCCATCTGGGACTAGCGGAGAGCACAGATACGCAGTATTTT.

In regard to this clonotype: A read error is possible here, since a much larger clone lies one base away. V gene TRBV5-6 combines with J gene TRBJ2-7; no firm D call. This CDR3 region has 12 residues. The V and J ends lost 0 bases and 7 bases respectively, with 8 bases between them. Germline V gene lookup returns CDR1 SGHDT and CDR2 YYEEEE. The DNA for the CDR3 is TGTGCCAGCAGCTTGGACGACCCGGAGCAGTACTTC. The encoded protein is CASSLDDPEQYF.

At least ten counts were recorded for this clonotype. The chain is built from TRBV7-9 and TRBJ2-1; TRBD2 is a possible D gene (5 bases). The CDR3 extends over 15 amino acids. Trimming cost V 5 bases and J 8 bases, with 19 bases left between them. Germline V lookup: CDR1 SEHNR, CDR2 FQNEAQ (reference sequence). CDR3 sequence reads: CASSPPFPRAYEQFF. The CDR3 DNA sequence: TGTGCCAGCAGCCCCCCTTTCCCGAGGGCCTATGAGCAGTTCTTC.

In its sample, this clonotype was seen many times. Mismatch with germline at one junction end may stem from a read error. The chain combines TRBV7-7 with TRBJ2-2, with D unresolved. This CDR3 region has 16 residues. Per the germline V gene, CDR1 is SSHAT and CDR2 is FNYEAQ (reference sequence). CDR3 amino acids: CASSLEFSLNTGELFF. The CDR3, as DNA: TGTGCTAGCAGCCTGGAATTTTCCCTGAACACCGGGGAGCTGTTTTTT.

This rearrangement joins TRBV29-1 to TRBJ2-7, with TRBD2 matching 8 bases. Per the germline V gene, CDR1 is SQVTM and CDR2 is ANQGSEA. This CDR3 spans 12 amino acids. The ends lost 6 bases at V and 3 bases at J; junction bases unmatched: 4. CDR3 in DNA: TGCAGCGTGTCGGGGGGGAACTACGAGCAGTACTTC. Translated, it gives CSVSGGNYEQYF.

Details on this clonotype: Germline is not matched at one junction end, which may reflect a read error. V and J are TRBV11-2 and TRBJ2-7, with unresolved D. Germline assignment: CDR1 SGHAT and CDR2 FQNNGV. CDR3 size: 12 residues. CDR3 protein: CVSSLVVREQYF. The CDR3 DNA is TGTGTCAGCAGCTTAGTGGTACGCGAGCAGTACTTC.

Many counts were recorded for this clonotype. The rearrangement links TRBV7-9 to TRBJ1-1; D might be TRBD1 (5 bases). With 5 bases removed from V and 1 base from J, the gap between germline ends came to 20 bases. The CDR3 covers 17 residues. The germline V gene encodes CDR1 SEHNR and CDR2 FQNEAQ (reference sequence). The CDR3 reads CASSPPFIYQGNTEAFF. DNA of the CDR3: TGTGCCAGCAGCCCACCATTCATATACCAGGGGAACACTGAAGCTTTCTTT.